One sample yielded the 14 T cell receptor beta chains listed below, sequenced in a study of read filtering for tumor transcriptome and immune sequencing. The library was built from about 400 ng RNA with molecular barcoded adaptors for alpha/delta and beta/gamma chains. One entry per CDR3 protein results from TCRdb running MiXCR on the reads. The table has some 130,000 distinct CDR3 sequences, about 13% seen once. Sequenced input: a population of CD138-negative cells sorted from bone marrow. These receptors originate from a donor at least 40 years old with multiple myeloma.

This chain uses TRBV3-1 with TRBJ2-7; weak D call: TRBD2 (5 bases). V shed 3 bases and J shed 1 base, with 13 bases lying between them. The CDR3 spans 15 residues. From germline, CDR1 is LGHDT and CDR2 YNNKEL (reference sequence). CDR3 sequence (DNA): TGTGCCAGCAGCCAGACCTTTAGCGAATCCTACGAGCAGTACTTC. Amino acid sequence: CASSQTFSESYEQYF.

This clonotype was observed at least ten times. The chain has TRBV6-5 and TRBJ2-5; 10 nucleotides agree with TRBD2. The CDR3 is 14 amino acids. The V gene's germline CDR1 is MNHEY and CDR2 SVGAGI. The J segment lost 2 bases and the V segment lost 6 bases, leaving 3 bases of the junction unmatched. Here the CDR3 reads CASRHSGRQETQYF. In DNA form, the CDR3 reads TGTGCCAGCAGGCATAGCGGGAGGCAAGAGACCCAGTACTTC.

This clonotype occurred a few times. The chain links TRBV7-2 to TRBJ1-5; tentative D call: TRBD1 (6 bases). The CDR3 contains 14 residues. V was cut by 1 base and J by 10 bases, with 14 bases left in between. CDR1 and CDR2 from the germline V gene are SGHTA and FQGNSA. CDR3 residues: CASSLGRGGSPQHF. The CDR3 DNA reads TGTGCCAGCAGCTTAGGCAGGGGAGGTTCCCCCCAGCATTTT.

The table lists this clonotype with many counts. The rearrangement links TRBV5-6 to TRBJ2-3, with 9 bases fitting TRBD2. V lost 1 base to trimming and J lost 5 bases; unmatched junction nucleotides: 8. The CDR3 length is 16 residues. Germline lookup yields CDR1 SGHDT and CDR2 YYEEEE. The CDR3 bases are TGTGCCAGCAGCTTGCTCGGTAGCGGGGGTGGAGATACGCAGTATTTT. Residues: CASSLLGSGGGDTQYF. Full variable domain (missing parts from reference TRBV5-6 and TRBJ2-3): DAGVTQSPTHLIKTRGQQVTLRCSPKSGHDTVSWYQQALGQGPQFIFQYYEEEERQRGNFPDRFSGHQFPNYSSELNVNALLLGDSALYLCASSLLGSGGGDTQYFGPGTRLTVL.

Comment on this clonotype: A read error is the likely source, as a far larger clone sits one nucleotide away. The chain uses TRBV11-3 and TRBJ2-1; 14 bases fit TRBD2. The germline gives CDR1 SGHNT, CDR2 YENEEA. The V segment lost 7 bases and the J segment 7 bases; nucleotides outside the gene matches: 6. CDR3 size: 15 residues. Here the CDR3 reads CASNRLAGGGNEQFF. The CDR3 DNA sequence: TGTGCCAGCAACCGACTAGCGGGAGGGGGTAATGAGCAGTTCTTC.

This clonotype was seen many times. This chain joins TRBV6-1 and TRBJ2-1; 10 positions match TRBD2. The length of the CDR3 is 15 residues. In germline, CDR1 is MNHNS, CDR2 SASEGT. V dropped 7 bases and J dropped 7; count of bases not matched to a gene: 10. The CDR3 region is CASTQAGGPWNEQFF. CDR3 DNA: TGTGCCAGCACCCAAGCGGGAGGGCCGTGGAATGAGCAGTTCTTC.

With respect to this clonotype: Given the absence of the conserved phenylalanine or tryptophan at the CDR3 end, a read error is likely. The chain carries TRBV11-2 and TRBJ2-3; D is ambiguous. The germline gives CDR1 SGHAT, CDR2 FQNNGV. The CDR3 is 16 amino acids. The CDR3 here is CASGLDWRSNTDTQYL. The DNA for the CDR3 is TGTGCCAGCGGCTTAGATTGGAGATCCAACACAGATACGCAGTATCTT.

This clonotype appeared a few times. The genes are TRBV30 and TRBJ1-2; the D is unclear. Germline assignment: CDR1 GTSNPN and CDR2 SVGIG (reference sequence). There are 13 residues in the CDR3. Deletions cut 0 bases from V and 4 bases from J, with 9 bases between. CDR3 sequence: CAWSVGIRYGYTF. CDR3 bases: TGTGCCTGGAGTGTCGGGATCCGCTATGGCTACACCTTC.

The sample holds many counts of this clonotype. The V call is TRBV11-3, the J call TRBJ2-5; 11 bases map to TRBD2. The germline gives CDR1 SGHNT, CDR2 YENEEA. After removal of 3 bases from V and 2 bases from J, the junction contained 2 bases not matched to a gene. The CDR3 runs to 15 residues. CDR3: CASSFLAGGQETQYF. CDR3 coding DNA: TGTGCCAGCAGCTTCCTAGCGGGAGGACAAGAGACCCAGTACTTC. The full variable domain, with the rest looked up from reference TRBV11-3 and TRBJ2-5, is EAGVVQSPRYKIIEKKQPVAFWCNPISGHNTLYWYLQNLGQGPELLIRYENEEAVDDSQLPKDRFSAERLKGVDSTLKIQPAELGDSAVYLCASSFLAGGQETQYFGPGTRLLVL.

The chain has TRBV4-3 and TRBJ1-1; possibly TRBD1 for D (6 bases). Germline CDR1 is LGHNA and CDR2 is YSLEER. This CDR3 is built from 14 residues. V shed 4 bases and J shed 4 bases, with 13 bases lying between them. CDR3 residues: CASSRQQGRTEAFF. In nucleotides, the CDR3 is TGCGCCAGCAGCCGGCAACAGGGTCGCACTGAAGCTTTCTTT.

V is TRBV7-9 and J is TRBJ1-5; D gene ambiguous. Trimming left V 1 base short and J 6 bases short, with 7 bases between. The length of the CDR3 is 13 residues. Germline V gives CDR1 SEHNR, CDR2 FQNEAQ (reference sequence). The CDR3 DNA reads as TGTGCCAGCAGCTTAGGAACCCTTCAGCCCCAGCATTTT. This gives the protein CASSLGTLQPQHF.

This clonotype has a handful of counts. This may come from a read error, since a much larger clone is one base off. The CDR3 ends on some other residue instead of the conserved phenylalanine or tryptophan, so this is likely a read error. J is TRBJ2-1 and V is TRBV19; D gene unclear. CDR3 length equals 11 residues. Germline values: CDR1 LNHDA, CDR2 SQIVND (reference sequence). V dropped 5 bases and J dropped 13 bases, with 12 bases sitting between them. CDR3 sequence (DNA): TGTGCCAGTAGTTACCCCCCGGTCCAGTTCTCC. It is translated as CASSYPPVQFS.

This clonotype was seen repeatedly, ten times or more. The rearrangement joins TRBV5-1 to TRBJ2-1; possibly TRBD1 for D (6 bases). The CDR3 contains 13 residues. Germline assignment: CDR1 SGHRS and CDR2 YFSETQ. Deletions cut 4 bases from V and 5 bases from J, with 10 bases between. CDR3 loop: CASSQGQDNEQFF. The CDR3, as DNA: TGCGCCAGCAGCCAGGGACAAGACAATGAGCAGTTCTTC.

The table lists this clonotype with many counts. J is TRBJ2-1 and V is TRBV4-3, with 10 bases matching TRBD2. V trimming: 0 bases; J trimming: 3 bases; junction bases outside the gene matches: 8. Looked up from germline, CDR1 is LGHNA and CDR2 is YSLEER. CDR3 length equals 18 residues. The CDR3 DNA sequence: TGCGCCAGCAGCCAAGATTGGCCACTAGCGGGACTCTACAATGAGCAGTTCTTC. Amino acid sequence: CASSQDWPLAGLYNEQFF.